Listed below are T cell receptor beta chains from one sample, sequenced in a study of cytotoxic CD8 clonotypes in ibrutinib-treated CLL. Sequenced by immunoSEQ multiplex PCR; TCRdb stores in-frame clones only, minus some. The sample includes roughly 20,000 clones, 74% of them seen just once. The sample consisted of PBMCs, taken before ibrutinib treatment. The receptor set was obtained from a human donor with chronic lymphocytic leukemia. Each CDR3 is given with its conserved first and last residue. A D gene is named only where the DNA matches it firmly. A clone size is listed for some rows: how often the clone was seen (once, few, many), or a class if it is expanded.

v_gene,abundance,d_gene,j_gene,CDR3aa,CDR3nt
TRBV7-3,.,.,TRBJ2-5,CASSSSLRAGTQYF,TGTGCCAGCAGCTCAAGTTTAAGAGCTGGGACCCAGTACTTC
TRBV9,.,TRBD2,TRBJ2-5,CASSPRTSQETQYF,TGTGCCAGCAGCCCCCGGACTAGCCAGGAGACCCAGTACTTC
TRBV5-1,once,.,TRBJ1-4,CASSPGAGARTNEKLFF,TGCGCCAGCAGCCCCGGGGCGGGGGCCCGGACTAATGAAAAACTGTTTTTT
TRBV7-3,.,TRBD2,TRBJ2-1,CASSPTRLAGSGEQFF,TGTGCCAGCAGCCCGACCCGACTAGCGGGATCCGGGGAGCAGTTCTTC
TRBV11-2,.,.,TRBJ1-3,CASSQQGSSGNTIYF,TGTGCCAGCAGCCAACAGGGCTCCTCTGGAAACACCATATATTTT
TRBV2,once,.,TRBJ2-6,CASSGGHSGANVLTF,TGTGCCAGCAGTGGGGGTCACTCTGGGGCCAACGTCCTGACTTTC
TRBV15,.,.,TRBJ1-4,CATSRDRGSHEKLFF,TGTGCCACCAGCAGAGATCGAGGGTCGCATGAAAAACTGTTTTTT
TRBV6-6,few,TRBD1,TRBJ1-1,CASTDQGTGNTEAFF,TGTGCCAGCACCGACCAGGGGACAGGTAACACTGAAGCTTTCTTT
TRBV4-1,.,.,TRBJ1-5,CASSTRGLSNQPQHF,TGCGCCAGCAGCACAAGGGGTTTGAGCAATCAGCCCCAGCATTTT
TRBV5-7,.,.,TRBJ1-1,CASSRDGTNTEAFF,TGTGCCAGCAGCAGAGACGGAACAAACACTGAAGCTTTCTTT
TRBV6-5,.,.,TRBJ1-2,CATAADPTNYGYTF,TGTGCCACTGCGGCAGACCCTACTAACTATGGCTACACCTTC
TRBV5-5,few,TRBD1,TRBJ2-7,CASSLDPHDRGGSYEQYF,TGTGCCAGCAGCTTGGACCCGCACGACAGGGGAGGCAGCTACGAGCAGTACTTC
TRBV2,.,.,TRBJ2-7,CASSDSYEQYF,TGTGCCAGCAGTGATTCCTACGAGCAGTACTTC
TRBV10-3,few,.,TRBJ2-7,CAISDDWGGRFPYEQYF,TGTGCCATCAGTGACGATTGGGGGGGCCGATTTCCCTACGAGCAGTACTTC
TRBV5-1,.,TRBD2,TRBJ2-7,CASSLDASSGRVYEQYF,TGCGCCAGCAGCTTGGATGCGTCTAGCGGGAGGGTGTACGAGCAGTACTTC
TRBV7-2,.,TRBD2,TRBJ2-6,CASSLGLAGDTGANVLTF,TGTGCCAGCAGCTTAGGACTAGCGGGAGACACTGGGGCCAACGTCCTGACTTTC
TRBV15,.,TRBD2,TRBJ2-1,CATSRGGVAGGSEQFF,TGTGCCACCAGCAGAGGTGGAGTAGCGGGAGGGAGTGAGCAGTTCTTC
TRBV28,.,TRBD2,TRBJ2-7,CASSLRPFASGIYEQYF,TGTGCCAGCAGTTTAAGGCCGTTTGCTAGCGGGATATACGAGCAGTACTTC
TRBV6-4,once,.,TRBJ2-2,CASREESGIGELFF,TGTGCCAGCAGGGAAGAATCAGGAATTGGGGAGCTGTTTTTT
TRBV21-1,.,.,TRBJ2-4,CASRGYREAKNIQYF,TGTGCCAGCAGGGGATACAGGGAAGCCAAAAACATTCAGTACTTC
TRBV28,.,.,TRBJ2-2,CASTQGVESAGELFF,TGTGCCAGCACCCAGGGAGTGGAGTCGGCCGGGGAGCTGTTTTTT
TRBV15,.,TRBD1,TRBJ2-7,CATSRPTGTGSYEQYF,TGTGCCACCAGCAGACCGACCGGGACAGGCTCCTACGAGCAGTACTTC
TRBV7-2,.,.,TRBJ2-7,CASSLLDTTYEQYF,TGTGCCAGCAGCTTATTAGACACTACCTACGAGCAGTACTTC
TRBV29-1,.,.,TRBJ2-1,CSAMVPINEQFF,TGCAGCGCCATGGTCCCAATCAATGAGCAGTTCTTC
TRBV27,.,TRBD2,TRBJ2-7,CASQSLAGDEQYF,TGTGCCAGCCAGTCCCTAGCGGGAGACGAGCAGTACTTC
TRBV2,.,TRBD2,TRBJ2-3,CATAPEPAGEPSTDTQYF,TGTGCCACCGCCCCGGAGCCAGCGGGAGAGCCTAGCACAGATACGCAGTATTTT
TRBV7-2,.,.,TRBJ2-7,CASSSQGGLPSYEQYF,TGTGCCAGCAGCTCACAGGGAGGCTTACCCTCCTACGAGCAGTACTTC
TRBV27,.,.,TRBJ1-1,CASRLGQLNTEAFF,TGTGCCAGCAGACTAGGGCAGCTGAACACTGAAGCTTTCTTT
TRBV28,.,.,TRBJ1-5,CASSEKYLNQPQHF,TGTGCCAGCAGTGAAAAGTACTTAAATCAGCCCCAGCATTTT
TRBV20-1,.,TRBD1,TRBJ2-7,CSSGQGYEQYF,TGCAGTTCAGGACAGGGCTACGAGCAGTACTTC
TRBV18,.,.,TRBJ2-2,CASSVDYNTEELFF,TGTGCCAGCTCAGTCGACTATAACACCGAGGAGCTGTTTTTT
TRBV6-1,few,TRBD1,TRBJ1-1,CASSPDRGDTEAFF,TGTGCCAGCAGTCCTGACAGGGGGGACACTGAAGCTTTCTTT
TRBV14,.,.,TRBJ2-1,CASSQTRVGTYNEQFF,TGTGCCAGCAGCCAAACCCGGGTAGGGACCTACAATGAGCAGTTCTTC
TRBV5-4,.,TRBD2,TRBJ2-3,CASSRGGSRGTDTQYF,TGTGCCAGCAGCCGTGGCGGGAGTAGGGGCACAGATACGCAGTATTTT
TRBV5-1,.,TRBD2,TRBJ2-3,CASSSRTSGNTDTQYF,TGCGCCAGCAGCTCACGGACTAGCGGAAATACAGATACGCAGTATTTT
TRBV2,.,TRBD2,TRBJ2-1,CASRARTSALTSNEQFF,TGTGCCAGCAGGGCTAGGACTAGCGCCCTAACCTCCAATGAGCAGTTCTTC
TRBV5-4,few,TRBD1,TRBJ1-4,CASSFDRDEVFF,TGTGCCAGCAGCTTTGACAGGGACGAAGTGTTTTTT